What follows are 29 T cell receptor beta chains derived from one specimen sequenced in a study of blood T cell repertoires in COVID-19. The data were produced by immunoSEQ multiplex PCR, yet TCRdb's version contains in-frame clones alone and is incomplete. The sample holds 180,000 or so clones; 85% to 90% are singletons and the top ten take about 2.2%. Sequenced input: PBMCs or T cells enriched from blood (not recorded which). Receptors were obtained from a woman aged 40 to 55 with acute COVID-19.

V is TRBV27 and J is TRBJ2-7; a possible D gene is TRBD2 (6 bases). The CDR3 loop spans 15 amino acids. Deletions cut 5 bases from V and 0 bases from J, with 14 bases between. Germline CDR1 reads MNHEY; CDR2 reads SMNVEV (reference sequence). The DNA of the CDR3 is TGTGCCAGCAGTCCCCTTCCCGGGAGCTCCTACGAGCAGTACTTC. Protein sequence: CASSPLPGSSYEQYF.

The gene calls are TRBV5-4 and TRBJ2-3; TRBD1 is a possible D gene (6 bases). Trimming removed 4 bases from V and 4 bases from J, with 13 bases in between. The CDR3 has 14 amino acids. Germline V gene sequence: CDR1 SGHNT, CDR2 YYREEE (reference sequence). The CDR3 sequence is CASSSRTESDTQYF. The CDR3 coding sequence is TGTGCCAGCAGCAGCCGGACAGAATCAGATACGCAGTATTTT.

This chain links TRBV6-2 or TRBV6-3 with TRBJ2-1; no definite D call. Germline assignment: CDR1 MNHEY and CDR2 SVGEGT. This CDR3 contains 15 residues. V lost 5 bases to trimming and J lost 4 bases, with 15 bases between them. This CDR3 reads CASSTPRSEYNEQFF. As DNA, the CDR3 is TGTGCCAGCAGTACGCCCCGTTCGGAGTACAATGAGCAGTTCTTC.

This clone was observed a few times. DNA for the CDR3: TGTGCCAGCAGTTGGACTAGCGGGGTACAAGAGACCCAGTACTTC. Protein sequence: CASSWTSGVQETQYF. The chain uses TRBV5-4 and TRBJ2-5, with TRBD2 identical over 12 bases. The germline CDR1 and CDR2 sequences are SGHNT and YYREEE (reference sequence). V shed 5 bases, J shed 2 bases, and the junction held 4 bases outside the gene matches. The CDR3 runs to 15 residues. Combining the CDR3 with reference TRBV5-4 and TRBJ2-5 gives the whole variable domain ETGVTQSPTHLIKTRGQQVTLRCSSQSGHNTVSWYQQALGQGPQFIFQYYREEENGRGNFPPRFSGLQFPNYSSELNVNALELDDSALYLCASSWTSGVQETQYFGPGTRLLVL.

This chain links TRBV6-5 with TRBJ2-7, with a possible D match to TRBD1 (6 bases). Per the germline V gene, CDR1 is MNHEY and CDR2 is SVGAGI. Trimming pared 4 bases from V and 3 bases from J, leaving 10 bases between. This CDR3 is 13 amino acids long. CDR3 in amino acids: CASSLEQGYEQYF. CDR3 nucleotides: TGTGCCAGCAGTTTAGAACAGGGCTACGAGCAGTACTTC.

The genes are TRBV2 and TRBJ2-5, with TRBD1 as a possible D gene (7 bases). The germline V gene encodes CDR1 SNHLY and CDR2 FYNNEI. V dropped 6 bases and J dropped 0 bases, with 17 bases sitting between them. The CDR3 consists of 16 residues. CDR3 in DNA: TGTGCCAGCAGCGAGAGACAGGGACTTTACCAAGAGACCCAGTACTTC. It codes for CASSERQGLYQETQYF.

This clone is a singleton in its sample. The V gene is TRBV5-1, the J gene TRBJ1-1; tentatively, D is TRBD1 (5 bases). The V gene lost 2 bases and the J gene lost 1 base, with 9 bases spanning the gap. This CDR3 spans 14 amino acids. Germline-derived CDR1 and CDR2 are SGHRS and YFSETQ. The CDR3: CASSFRDSNTEAFF. CDR3 nucleotides: TGCGCCAGCAGCTTCAGGGACTCGAACACTGAAGCTTTCTTT.

The rearrangement links TRBV12-3 or TRBV12-4 to TRBJ2-1, with D tentatively TRBD2 (5 bases). The CDR3 contains 13 residues. V lost 3 bases, J lost 12 bases, and 15 bases lay in between. In nucleotides, the CDR3 is TGTGCCAGCAGTTTCGATCCGGTACTAGGGCAGTTCTTC. Translated: CASSFDPVLGQFF.

This chain joins TRBV2 and TRBJ1-2; TRBD1 might be the D (5 bases). The germline CDR1 and CDR2 sequences are SNHLY and FYNNEI. The CDR3 spans 14 residues. The germline V and J ends were trimmed by 4 bases and 4 bases, with 13 bases remaining between them. CDR3 sequence (DNA): TGTGCCAGCAGTGTGGAGGGACTCCCCTATGGCTACACCTTC. It encodes CASSVEGLPYGYTF.

This chain's CDR3 is CAWSGRTGRFNSPLHF. For the CDR3, the DNA is TGTGCCTGGAGTGGACGGACAGGGCGGTTCAATTCACCCCTCCACTTT. The rearrangement uses TRBV30 and TRBJ1-6, with 8 positions matching TRBD1. Germline CDR1 is GTSNPN and CDR2 is SVGIG (reference sequence). Losses at the gene ends were 1 base for V and 7 bases for J; bases not matched to a gene: 9. CDR3 size: 16 residues.

The rearrangement links TRBV2 to TRBJ1-6; TRBD1 might be the D (6 bases). This CDR3 is built from 12 residues. V lost 6 bases and J 8 bases, leaving 8 bases between the germline ends. Germline CDR1 reads SNHLY; CDR2 reads FYNNEI. CDR3 loop: CASSHRDSPLHF. CDR3 DNA sequence: TGTGCCAGCAGCCACAGGGATTCACCCCTCCACTTT. Drawing the rest from reference TRBV2 and TRBJ1-6, the complete variable domain is EPEVTQTPSHQVTQMGQEVILRCVPISNHLYFYWYRQILGQKVEFLVSFYNNEISEKSEIFDDQFSVERPDGSNFTLKIRSTKLEDSAMYFCASSHRDSPLHFGNGTRLTVT.

The chain recombines TRBV5-1 with TRBJ2-3, with D maybe TRBD2 (6 bases). Trimming stripped 0 bases from V and 4 bases from J, with 15 bases between. The CDR3 spans 16 residues. CDR1 and CDR2 (germline): SGHRS, YFSETQ. In nucleotides, the CDR3 is TGCGCCAGCAGCTTGGTATCCCAGGGCGGGGCAGATACGCAGTATTTT. Amino acid sequence: CASSLVSQGGADTQYF.

The chain uses TRBV5-8 and TRBJ2-1, with 10 nucleotides matching TRBD2. CDR3 length: 13 amino acids. Germline CDR1 and CDR2: SGHTS and YDEGEE. V lost 2 bases, J lost 12 bases, and 5 bases stayed unmatched. In DNA, the CDR3 is TGTGCCAGCAGCTTCGTACTAGCGGGAAGGCAGTTCTTC. This sequence encodes CASSFVLAGRQFF. The complete variable domain, with remaining parts taken from reference TRBV5-8 and TRBJ2-1, reads EAGVTQSPTHLIKTRGQQATLRCSPISGHTSVYWYQQALGLGLQFLLWYDEGEERNRGNFPPRFSGRQFPNYSSELNVNALELEDSALYLCASSFVLAGRQFFGPGTRLTVL.

The chain has TRBV30 and TRBJ1-3, with 9 positions matching TRBD1. The J segment lost 0 bases and the V segment lost 5 bases, leaving 2 bases of the junction unmatched. Germline loops: CDR1 GTSNPN, CDR2 SVGIG (reference sequence). The CDR3 contains 14 residues. In DNA form, the CDR3 reads TGTGCCTGGGGGACAGGGCTCTCTGGAAACACCATATATTTT. This translates into CAWGTGLSGNTIYF.

The chain has TRBV7-2 and TRBJ1-5, with 9 bases aligning to TRBD1. Germline V CDR1 and CDR2: SGHTA, FQGNSA. The CDR3 is made up of 18 amino acids. J was trimmed by 1 base and V by 2 bases; bases with no gene match: 9. The CDR3 region is CASSLRDRVCSSNQPQHF. The CDR3 DNA reads as TGTGCCAGCAGCTTACGGGACAGGGTATGTAGCAGCAATCAGCCCCAGCATTTT.

This chain connects TRBV18 to TRBJ2-2; 11 nucleotides line up with TRBD2. The germline CDR1 and CDR2 sequences are KGHSH and LQKENI. This CDR3 is 15 amino acids long. V dropped 0 bases and J dropped 7; count of bases not matched to a gene: 1. In DNA form, the CDR3 reads TGTGCCAGCTCACCACCGGGACTAGCGGACGGGGAGCTGTTTTTT. This translates into CASSPPGLADGELFF.

This clone was observed a handful of times. This chain uses TRBV2 with TRBJ1-6; 7 positions match TRBD1. The CDR3 totals 16 residues. Losses at the gene ends were 6 bases for V and 0 bases for J; bases not matched to a gene: 5. Germline V gives CDR1 SNHLY, CDR2 FYNNEI. The CDR3 protein is CASSLQGSSYNSPLHF. The CDR3 bases are TGTGCCAGCAGCCTACAGGGGAGCTCCTATAATTCACCCCTCCACTTT.

This clone is a singleton in its sample. V usage is TRBV6-5 and J usage is TRBJ1-1, with 7 bases aligning to TRBD1. Trimming cost V 2 bases and J 6 bases; bases outside gene matches: 3. This CDR3 comprises 13 residues. Germline CDR1 reads MNHEY; CDR2 reads SVGAGI. The CDR3: CASSYRGQSEAFF. CDR3 sequence (DNA): TGTGCCAGCAGTTACAGGGGGCAATCTGAAGCTTTCTTT.

The V and J genes are TRBV19 and TRBJ1-5; weak D call: TRBD1 (6 bases). Germline V gene data show CDR1 as LNHDA and CDR2 as SQIVND (reference sequence). The length of the CDR3 is 13 residues. V was pared by 4 bases and J by 6 bases, with 10 bases between. The DNA of the CDR3 is TGTGCCAGTAGTACGCAGGGGCTTCAGCCCCAGCATTTT. Amino acid sequence: CASSTQGLQPQHF.

The chain combines TRBV6-6 with TRBJ2-7, with TRBD1 matching over 10 bases. Germline V gene lookup returns CDR1 MNHNY and CDR2 SVGAGI (reference sequence). V was pared by 6 bases and J by 6 bases, with 14 bases of the junction left unmatched. The CDR3 consists of 16 residues. The CDR3 loop is CASSSSGTGAFPEQYF. In nucleotides, the CDR3 is TGTGCCAGCAGCTCATCCGGGACAGGGGCTTTTCCCGAGCAGTACTTC.

V gene TRBV30 combines with J gene TRBJ1-5; the match to TRBD1 covers 8 bases. V was pared by 5 bases and J by 6 bases, with 3 bases of the junction left unmatched. Germline V gives CDR1 GTSNPN, CDR2 SVGIG (reference sequence). CDR3 length equals 12 residues. The CDR3 bases are TGTGCCTGGGGACAGGGAGGTCAGCCCCAGCATTTT. Protein sequence: CAWGQGGQPQHF.

CDR3: CASSFAGRTDEQYF. The CDR3 DNA sequence: TGTGCCAGCAGTTTCGCAGGTAGAACGGACGAGCAGTACTTC. This chain uses TRBV27 with TRBJ2-7; no clear D gene. Germline loops: CDR1 MNHEY, CDR2 SMNVEV (reference sequence). CDR3 length: 14 residues. Trimming took off 3 bases at V and 5 bases at J, with 14 bases between the two ends.

This clone turned up a few times. CDR3 nucleotides: TGTGCCAGCAGCTTGGCCTTAAGGGAGACCGGGGGCTACACCTTC. Amino acids: CASSLALRETGGYTF. The chain couples TRBV5-6 to TRBJ1-2; D not certain. V dropped 0 bases and J dropped 8 bases, with 17 bases sitting between them. Germline lookup yields CDR1 SGHDT and CDR2 YYEEEE. The CDR3 is 15 amino acids.

This chain uses TRBV13 with TRBJ2-4; 9 positions match TRBD1. Germline-derived CDR1 and CDR2 are PRHDT and FYEKMQ (reference sequence). V gave up 4 bases and J gave up 7 bases; unmatched junction bases: 5. This CDR3 contains 14 residues. CDR3 DNA sequence: TGTGCCAGCAGCTGGGGACAGGGAGACAACATTCAGTACTTC. Its protein product is CASSWGQGDNIQYF.

This chain uses TRBV7-3 with TRBJ2-1, with TRBD2 identical over 13 bases. J gave up 8 bases and V 2 bases, and 3 bases lay outside the gene matches. From germline, CDR1 is SGHTA and CDR2 FQGTGA. The CDR3 has 15 amino acids. CDR3 sequence reads: CASSLQLAGGDEQFF. The CDR3 DNA reads as TGTGCCAGCAGCTTACAACTAGCGGGAGGGGATGAGCAGTTCTTC. Full variable domain (outside the CDR3, taken from reference TRBV7-3 and TRBJ2-1): GAGVSQTPSNKVTEKGKYVELRCDPISGHTALYWYRQSLGQGPEFLIYFQGTGAADDSGLPNDRFFAVRPEGSVSTLKIQRTERGDSAVYLCASSLQLAGGDEQFFGPGTRLTVL.

The chain uses TRBV21-1 and TRBJ1-2; TRBD1 was called by the table and not checked on the DNA. TRBV21-1 represents a pseudogene. The CDR3 sequence is 18 residues long. The CDR3 here is CASSKYRPTRGSHYGYTF. The CDR3 DNA reads TGTGCCAGCAGCAAATATAGGCCCACCAGGGGGTCTCACTATGGCTACACCTTC.

This clone was counted a single time. V gene TRBV7-8 combines with J gene TRBJ2-1; TRBD2 agrees at 11 bases. Germline V gene data show CDR1 as SGHVS and CDR2 as FQNEAQ. The CDR3 totals 15 residues. V lost 7 bases to trimming and J lost 2 bases; unmatched junction nucleotides: 4. The CDR3 loop reads CASKELAGAYNEQFF. The CDR3 bases are TGTGCCAGCAAGGAACTAGCGGGGGCCTACAATGAGCAGTTCTTC.

The rearrangement joins TRBV4-2 to TRBJ2-7, with D possibly matching TRBD2 (6 bases). Per germline, CDR1 LGHNA and CDR2 YNFKEQ. The CDR3 covers 15 residues. V lost 4 bases, J lost 6 bases, and 19 bases lay in between. The CDR3 is CASSPGDQGESEQYF. CDR3 bases: TGTGCCAGCAGCCCGGGGGATCAGGGAGAGAGCGAGCAGTACTTC.

The chain recombines TRBV19 with TRBJ1-2, with unresolved D. Germline CDR1 is LNHDA and CDR2 is SQIVND (reference sequence). This CDR3 spans 15 amino acids. The V end lost 1 base, the J end lost 4 bases, and 13 bases lay between the germline ends. CDR3 in amino acids: CASSIVEEEGYGYTF. The DNA for the CDR3 is TGTGCCAGTAGTATAGTCGAGGAGGAGGGCTATGGCTACACCTTC.